The 26 T cell receptor beta chains below all came from one sample that was sequenced in a study of cytomegalovirus exposure and HLA in healthy donors. The PCR employed 60 Vbeta primers together with 13 Jbeta primers. Clones were sequenced by immunoSEQ multiplex PCR, and TCRdb holds only the in-frame ones, with some missing. The top ten clones hold over 0.2% of a sample with 95,000 to 150,000 clones, 65% to 85% of them seen once. The sequenced sample consisted of PBMCs. Receptors were obtained from a man aged 45-65 years in good health and CMV-seronegative.

J is TRBJ1-2 and V is TRBV29-1; D is possibly TRBD1 (5 bases). The V gene lost 6 bases and the J gene lost 8 bases, with 10 bases spanning the gap. CDR3 length equals 10 residues. From germline, CDR1 is SQVTM and CDR2 ANQGSEA. CDR3 in amino acids: CSVDSGGYTF. CDR3 coding DNA: TGCAGCGTCGACAGTGGCGGCTACACCTTC. Complete variable domain (other parts from reference TRBV29-1 and TRBJ1-2): SAVISQKPSRDICQRGTSLTIQCQVDSQVTMMFWYRQQPGQSLTLIATANQGSEATYESGFVIDKFPISRPNLTFSTLTVSNMSPEDSSIYLCSVDSGGYTFGSGTRLTVV.

This chain uses TRBV18 with TRBJ2-7; TRBD1 matches 8 bases. V was clipped by 6 bases and J by 2 bases; unmatched bases: 6. Per the germline V gene, CDR1 is KGHSH and CDR2 is LQKENI. CDR3 length equals 14 residues. The CDR3 protein is CASSAGQAPYEQYF. The CDR3 nucleotides read TGTGCCAGCTCGGCGGGACAGGCCCCCTACGAGCAGTACTTC.

The genes are TRBV19 and TRBJ1-2; 9 bases map to TRBD1. Germline V gene data show CDR1 as LNHDA and CDR2 as SQIVND (reference sequence). V dropped 5 bases and J dropped 3; count of bases not matched to a gene: 7. The CDR3 has 15 residues. CDR3 bases: TGTGCCAGTAGTTCTCCGACAGGGGGTTACTATGGCTACACCTTC. Its translation: CASSSPTGGYYGYTF.

This sequence joins TRBV19 and TRBJ2-1, with D perhaps matching TRBD1 (5 bases). Germline V gene data show CDR1 as LNHDA and CDR2 as SQIVND (reference sequence). With 3 bases removed from V and 6 bases from J, the gap between germline ends came to 18 bases. This CDR3 has 16 residues. CDR3 sequence: CASSIQDSLYSNEQFF. For the CDR3, the DNA is TGTGCCAGTAGTATTCAAGACAGTCTCTACTCCAATGAGCAGTTCTTC.

A few counts support this clone. The V and J genes are TRBV6-5 and TRBJ2-2; a possible D gene is TRBD1 (5 bases). The V end was cut by 5 bases, the J end by 2 bases, with 9 bases between. CDR3 length: 14 residues. Germline V gene lookup returns CDR1 MNHEY and CDR2 SVGAGI. The DNA for the CDR3 is TGTGCCAGCAGTGGGGCCCCAAACACCGGGGAGCTGTTTTTT. It specifies CASSGAPNTGELFF.

The gene calls are TRBV29-1 and TRBJ2-1, with D possibly being TRBD1 (6 bases). The germline V gene encodes CDR1 SQVTM and CDR2 ANQGSEA. Trimming removed 5 bases at V and 15 bases at J, with 20 bases between. This CDR3 spans 12 amino acids. The CDR3 loop reads CSVQSLTPGVFF. CDR3 bases: TGCAGCGTTCAGTCCCTCACCCCAGGGGTGTTCTTC.

The V and J genes are TRBV5-6 and TRBJ1-6; D is possibly TRBD1 (6 bases). Germline V gives CDR1 SGHDT, CDR2 YYEEEE. Deletions cut 0 bases from V and 6 bases from J, with 7 bases between. The CDR3 runs 14 residues. The CDR3 loop is CASSLGQVNSPLHF. CDR3 DNA sequence: TGTGCCAGCAGCTTGGGACAGGTTAATTCACCCCTCCACTTT. Full variable domain (missing parts from reference TRBV5-6 and TRBJ1-6): DAGVTQSPTHLIKTRGQQVTLRCSPKSGHDTVSWYQQALGQGPQFIFQYYEEEERQRGNFPDRFSGHQFPNYSSELNVNALLLGDSALYLCASSLGQVNSPLHFGNGTRLTVT.

This CDR3 reads CASSPVAGIGNTIYF. CDR3 DNA sequence: TGTGCCAGCAGCCCCGTGGCAGGGATCGGAAACACCATATATTTT. The rearrangement uses TRBV11-2 and TRBJ1-3, with a possible D match to TRBD1 (5 bases). This CDR3 is built from 15 residues. V was trimmed by 5 bases and J by 4 bases, leaving 15 bases between them. CDR1 and CDR2 (germline): SGHAT, FQNNGV.

V gene TRBV7-3 combines with J gene TRBJ2-1, with 12 nucleotides matching TRBD2. Per germline, CDR1 SGHTA and CDR2 FQGTGA. J was trimmed by 3 bases and V by 4 bases; bases with no gene match: 1. This CDR3 spans 15 amino acids. The CDR3 sequence: CASSSSGGVYNEQFF. CDR3 bases: TGTGCCAGCAGCTCTAGCGGGGGGGTCTACAATGAGCAGTTCTTC.

V is TRBV5-1 and J is TRBJ2-1; 7 bases agree with TRBD2. The CDR3 spans 13 residues. The J segment lost 15 bases and the V segment lost 3 bases, leaving 12 bases of the junction unmatched. The germline V gene has CDR1 SGHRS and CDR2 YFSETQ. The CDR3 nucleotides are TGCGCCAGCAGCTGGACCTGGGCGGGAGACCCGTTCTTC. This codes for CASSWTWAGDPFF.

This clone was observed a handful of times. This chain joins TRBV19 and TRBJ2-4; D call uncertain. V was cut by 3 bases and J by 0 bases, with 3 bases left in between. Germline loops: CDR1 LNHDA, CDR2 SQIVND (reference sequence). The CDR3 contains 13 residues. CDR3 bases: TGTGCCAGTAGTATTATAGCCAAAAACATTCAGTACTTC. Protein product: CASSIIAKNIQYF.

The chain couples TRBV5-6 to TRBJ1-5, with D possibly matching TRBD1 (5 bases). CDR3 length equals 15 residues. Trimming left V 4 bases short and J 0 bases short, with 11 bases between. Germline loops: CDR1 SGHDT, CDR2 YYEEEE. Here the CDR3 DNA reads TGTGCCAGCAGCATGGGACTTTATAGCAATCAGCCCCAGCATTTT. This gives the protein CASSMGLYSNQPQHF.

The chain has TRBV5-4 and TRBJ1-6; D possibly corresponds to TRBD1 (5 bases). The germline V gene has CDR1 SGHNT and CDR2 YYREEE (reference sequence). The CDR3 contains 15 residues. V was cut by 0 bases and J by 9 bases, with 13 bases left in between. The DNA for the CDR3 is TGTGCCAGCAGCTTGGATGCGGGGCAAGGTTCACCCCTCCACTTT. It is translated as CASSLDAGQGSPLHF.

V is TRBV11-3 and J is TRBJ1-1; TRBD1 is a possible D gene (6 bases). V dropped 3 bases and J dropped 1 base, with 12 bases sitting between them. The germline V gene encodes CDR1 SGHNT and CDR2 YENEEA. CDR3 size: 15 residues. Here the CDR3 reads CASSLGGTTNTEAFF. In DNA, the CDR3 is TGTGCCAGCAGCTTGGGAGGGACAACGAACACTGAAGCTTTCTTT.

The chain has TRBV11-2 and TRBJ2-2; D unclear. Per the germline V gene, CDR1 is SGHAT and CDR2 is FQNNGV. The CDR3 has 15 residues. The V gene lost 6 bases and the J gene lost 3 bases, with 14 bases spanning the gap. The CDR3 is CASRTGGGHTGELFF. The CDR3 nucleotides are TGTGCCAGCAGAACTGGTGGTGGGCACACCGGGGAGCTGTTTTTT.

The J gene is TRBJ2-7, the V gene TRBV13; maybe TRBD2 (6 bases). The CDR3 runs to 12 residues. The V gene lost 5 bases and the J gene lost 7 bases, with 12 bases spanning the gap. Germline V gene lookup returns CDR1 PRHDT and CDR2 FYEKMQ (reference sequence). The CDR3 coding sequence is TGTGCCAGCAGCGGCCGGGAGCGGGAGCAGTACTTC. It yields the protein CASSGREREQYF.

The genes are TRBV5-1 and TRBJ2-1; D may be TRBD2 (6 bases). Germline V lookup: CDR1 SGHRS, CDR2 YFSETQ. V was shortened by 3 bases and J by 2 bases, with 12 bases between the two germline ends. The CDR3 runs to 15 residues. CDR3 in DNA: TGCGCCAGCAGCTCGGCGGGAACGGCCTACAATGAGCAGTTCTTC. It codes for CASSSAGTAYNEQFF.

This clone was counted only a few times. V is TRBV7-3 and J is TRBJ1-2; D remains ambiguous. The CDR3 is 14 residues long. Trimming took off 5 bases at V and 3 bases at J, with 13 bases between the two ends. Germline values: CDR1 SGHTA, CDR2 FQGTGA. The CDR3 region has the DNA TGTGCCAGCAGCGAGGAGGGAGTAGACTATGGCTACACCTTC. It translates to CASSEEGVDYGYTF.

The rearrangement links TRBV10-3 to TRBJ1-1; D remains ambiguous. The CDR3 is 13 amino acids. Trimming took off 6 bases at V and 1 base at J, with 9 bases between the two ends. Germline loops: CDR1 ENHRY, CDR2 SYGVKD. In DNA form, the CDR3 reads TGTGCCATCAGGGAGGGAGAGAACACTGAAGCTTTCTTT. Amino acids: CAIREGENTEAFF.

This chain links TRBV6-1 with TRBJ1-2; D not resolved. The ends were cut back, 1 base at V and 5 bases at J, with 11 bases in the middle. This CDR3 region has 14 residues. The germline V gene has CDR1 MNHNS and CDR2 SASEGT. The CDR3 DNA reads TGTGCCAGCAGTGAAGTAGCGACGGCGTATGGCTACACCTTC. Its translation is CASSEVATAYGYTF.

Details on this clone: The germline gene is not matched at one end of the junction; a read error may be the cause. This chain's CDR3 is CASSYAATKEKLFF. The CDR3 region has the DNA TGTGCCAGCAGTTATGCGGCCACTAAGGAAAAACTGTTTTTT. This rearrangement joins TRBV5-8 to TRBJ1-4; D is unresolved. Germline assignment: CDR1 SGHTS and CDR2 YDEGEE. The CDR3 contains 14 residues.

The chain has TRBV4-1 and TRBJ1-5; 7 bases map to TRBD1. The length of the CDR3 is 16 residues. The ends lost 0 bases at V and 6 bases at J; junction bases unmatched: 8. Looked up from germline, CDR1 is MGHRA and CDR2 is YSYEKL. This CDR3 reads CASSQDLSPGGQPQHF. The DNA of the CDR3 is TGCGCCAGCAGCCAAGATTTGAGCCCAGGGGGTCAGCCCCAGCATTTT.

The chain uses TRBV28 and TRBJ2-3; 7 positions match TRBD2. Losses at the gene ends were 4 bases for V and 1 base for J; bases not matched to a gene: 11. Germline assignment: CDR1 MDHEN and CDR2 SYDVKM. CDR3 length: 17 amino acids. The CDR3 DNA is TGTGCCAGCAGTTCATCAACGGGGGGTTTGGGCACAGATACGCAGTATTTT. Protein: CASSSSTGGLGTDTQYF.

The rearrangement uses TRBV5-4 and TRBJ2-5, with D perhaps TRBD2 (5 bases). The CDR3 runs 15 residues. Germline lookup yields CDR1 SGHNT and CDR2 YYREEE (reference sequence). Trimming stripped 0 bases from V and 2 bases from J, with 11 bases between. Written as DNA, the CDR3 is TGTGCCAGCAGCTTGGCCAGAGCGGAGCAAGAGACCCAGTACTTC. This sequence encodes CASSLARAEQETQYF.

V gene TRBV5-6 combines with J gene TRBJ2-5, with D maybe TRBD1 (6 bases). Trimming shortened V by 4 bases and J by 5 bases, and 18 bases separated the two germline ends. Germline V gene data show CDR1 as SGHDT and CDR2 as YYEEEE. There are 15 residues in the CDR3. CDR3 in DNA: TGTGCCAGCAGCCCTGTGGCAGGGGTCGGCGAGACCCAGTACTTC. Translating gives CASSPVAGVGETQYF.

The chain couples TRBV7-9 to TRBJ1-3; no firm D call. Germline V CDR1 and CDR2: SEHNR, FQNEAQ (reference sequence). CDR3 length equals 13 residues. V was shortened by 1 base and J by 4 bases, with 5 bases between the two germline ends. DNA for the CDR3: TGTGCCAGCAGCTTAGATTCAGGAAACACCATATATTTT. Translated: CASSLDSGNTIYF. Together with reference TRBV7-9 and TRBJ1-3, the CDR3 gives the full variable domain: DTGVSQNPRHKITKRGQNVTFRCDPISEHNRLYWYRQTLGQGPEFLTYFQNEAQLEKSRLLSDRFSAERPKGSFSTLEIQRTEQGDSAMYLCASSLDSGNTIYFGEGSWLTVV.